This is a list of T cell receptor beta chains from one sample in a study of T cell responses to AZD1222 COVID-19 vaccine. Data came from immunoSEQ multiplex PCR; TCRdb stores just in-frame clones and leaves some out. Of some 130,000 clones listed, 88% are singletons. The specimen comprised peripheral blood, sampled on day 0 of MenACWY control vaccination. These receptors all stem from an adult in good health. CDR3s include the opening cysteine and the closing phenylalanine or tryptophan.

>TRBJ1-5|TRBV28|15
CASSSHRGRGQPQHF
>TRBJ2-7|TRBV6-5|13
CASSSGLGNEQYF
>TRBJ1-3|TRBV11-1|16
CASSLPAGISGNTIYF
>TRBJ2-1|TRBV5-1|17
CASSLPGLAGSLDEQFF
>TRBJ1-2|TRBV4-1|16
CASSQGFRGANYGYTF
>TRBJ1-1|TRBV28|11
CASSSGDRTFF
>TRBJ2-7|TRBV28|16
CASSPGTSGRFLEQYF
>TRBJ2-5|TRBV7-8|16
CASSHALPRTGETQYF
>TRBJ2-1|TRBV24-1|15
CATSDPTVVGDEQFF
>TRBJ1-2|TRBV7-2|14
CASSPRGGAYGYTF
>TRBJ1-1|TRBV9|12
CASSVDKGEAFF
>TRBJ2-7|TRBV5-1|18
CASSSTRTSGRLSYEQYF
>TRBJ2-3|TRBV15|15
CATSRDGESTDTQYF
>TRBJ1-5|TRBV2|15
CASSEAVYSNQPQHF
>TRBJ2-7|TRBV7-9|13
CASSLSGPYEQYF
>TRBJ2-4|TRBV24-1|13
CAIRAGTKNIQYF
>TRBJ1-2|TRBV5-1|16
CASSSPGGDARDGYTF
>TRBJ2-2|TRBV11-3|16
CASSLRLAGASGELFF
>TRBJ1-2|TRBV24-1|12
CATSDFSHGYTF
>TRBJ2-5|TRBV5-1|14
CASRGQSWRETQYF
>TRBJ2-5|TRBV3-1/TRBV3-2|17
CASSQEGKGAYQETQYF
>TRBJ1-6|TRBV2|12
CASSPGNSPLHF
>TRBJ1-5|TRBV19|14
CASSGRDRLTPQHF
>TRBJ1-2|TRBV11-2|11
CASYGTYGYTF
>TRBJ1-1|TRBV3-1/TRBV3-2|12
CASSQDRLRAFF
>TRBJ1-1|TRBV19|13
CASSKSTGREAFF
>TRBJ2-2|TRBV24-1|15
CATIRPDVPPGELFF
>TRBJ1-4|TRBV3-1/TRBV3-2|14
CASSHGQSNEKLFF
>TRBJ2-3|TRBV19|16
CASSTPARSGSDTQYF
>TRBJ2-7|TRBV6-5|14
CASSYLTGSYEQYF
>TRBJ2-1|TRBV30|12
CAWRSGFGEQFF
>TRBJ1-2|TRBV7-2|11
CASSWGPSYTF
>TRBJ2-1|TRBV3-1/TRBV3-2|15
CASSNPGLAGGERFF
>TRBJ1-1|TRBV28|12
CASSVRDTEAFF
>TRBJ1-1|TRBV20-1|10
CSFREAEAFF
>TRBJ2-7|TRBV5-1|13
CASSLGIGYEQYF
>TRBJ2-7|TRBV18|15
CASSPRTSGSYEQYF
>TRBJ1-5|TRBV4-1|14
CASSHPQAYQPQHF
>TRBJ1-1|TRBV5-1|14
CASSLVGARTEAFF
>TRBJ2-1|TRBV6-5|15
CASTGQDYLEDEQFF
>TRBJ2-5|TRBV5-1|15
CASSLVTGNRETQYF
>TRBJ1-6|TRBV5-3|15
CARSSFSGPKQPLHF
>TRBJ2-3|TRBV5-1|15
CASSPAGPATDTQYF
>TRBJ2-6|TRBV11-3|19
CASSLGLGTPPSGANVLTF